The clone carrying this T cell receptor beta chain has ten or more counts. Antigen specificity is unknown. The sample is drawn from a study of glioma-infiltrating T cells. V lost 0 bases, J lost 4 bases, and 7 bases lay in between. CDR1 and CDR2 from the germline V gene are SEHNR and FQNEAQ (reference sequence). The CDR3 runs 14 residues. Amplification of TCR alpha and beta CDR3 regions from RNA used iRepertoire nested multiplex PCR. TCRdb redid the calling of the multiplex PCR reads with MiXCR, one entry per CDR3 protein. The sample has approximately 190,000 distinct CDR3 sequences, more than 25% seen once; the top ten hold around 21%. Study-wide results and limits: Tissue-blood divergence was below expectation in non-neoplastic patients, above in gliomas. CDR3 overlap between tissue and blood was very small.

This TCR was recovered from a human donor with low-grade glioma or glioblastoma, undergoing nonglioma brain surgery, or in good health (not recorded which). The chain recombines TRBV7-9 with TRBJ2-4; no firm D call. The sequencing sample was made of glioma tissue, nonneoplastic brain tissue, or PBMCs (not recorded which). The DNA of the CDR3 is TGTGCCAGCAGCTTAGCCGCCACGAAAAACATTCAGTACTTC. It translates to CASSLAATKNIQYF.